The 26 T cell receptor beta chains below were found in one sample sequenced in a study of blood T cell repertoires in COVID-19. Clones were read by immunoSEQ multiplex PCR, and TCRdb kept only the in-frame ones, dropping some. The table records about 150,000 clones, around nine tenths of them present only once. Sequencing was carried out using peripheral blood. These TCRs come from a woman aged 45-59 years with active or convalescent COVID-19.

The V and J genes are TRBV19 and TRBJ2-4; 9 bases are a match to TRBD1. V dropped 8 bases and J dropped 0; count of bases not matched to a gene: 8. The V gene's germline CDR1 is LNHDA and CDR2 SQIVND (reference sequence). The CDR3 length is 16 residues. The CDR3: CASRGQGSLAKNIQYF. CDR3 nucleotides: TGTGCCAGTCGGGGACAGGGATCGCTAGCCAAAAACATTCAGTACTTC.

This sequence joins TRBV28 and TRBJ2-2; TRBD1 is a possible D gene (5 bases). The CDR3 runs to 15 residues. Trimming shortened V by 2 bases and J by 0 bases, and 7 bases separated the two germline ends. CDR1 and CDR2 from the germline V gene are MDHEN and SYDVKM. CDR3 in DNA: TGTGCCAGCAGTTTACTACAGGCGAACACCGGGGAGCTGTTTTTT. Encoded protein: CASSLLQANTGELFF.

This chain uses TRBV12-5 with TRBJ1-2; D might be TRBD1 (6 bases). Deletions cut 0 bases from V and 4 bases from J, with 27 bases between. CDR1 LGHNT and CDR2 FRNRAP come from the germline V gene. CDR3 size: 20 residues. This chain's CDR3 is CASGLVGGRIWVSSGYGYTF. CDR3 bases: TGTGCTAGTGGTTTGGTCGGGGGGCGCATCTGGGTATCATCGGGCTATGGCTACACCTTC.

This chain uses TRBV4-1 with TRBJ2-1; weak D call: TRBD2 (7 bases). Trimming took off 3 bases at V and 9 bases at J, with 15 bases between the two ends. The length of the CDR3 is 14 residues. Germline V lookup: CDR1 MGHRA, CDR2 YSYEKL. For the CDR3, the DNA is TGCGCCAGCAGCCAGGGGGGGCCCTTGGGTGAGCAGTTCTTC. This encodes CASSQGGPLGEQFF.

J is TRBJ2-3 and V is TRBV6-5; 8 bases map to TRBD2. The CDR3 runs to 15 residues. CDR1 and CDR2 from the germline V gene are MNHEY and SVGAGI. The V and J ends lost 4 bases and 3 bases, in that order; junction bases with no gene match: 6. This chain's CDR3 is CASSWAGGGTDTQYF. Here the CDR3 DNA reads TGTGCCAGCAGTTGGGCGGGAGGCGGGACAGATACGCAGTATTTT.

The CDR3: CASSAGGSYNSPLHF. The CDR3 region has the DNA TGTGCCAGCAGCGCAGGGGGCTCCTATAATTCACCCCTCCACTTT. The chain is built from TRBV5-4 and TRBJ1-6; TRBD1 matches 7 bases. Germline V CDR1 and CDR2: SGHNT, YYREEE (reference sequence). The CDR3 is made up of 15 amino acids. J was trimmed by 0 bases and V by 4 bases; bases with no gene match: 1.

The CDR3 DNA reads TGTGCCAGCAGCTCCCCTAGCGGGAGGTTGTGGAATGAGCAGTTCTTC. Residues: CASSSPSGRLWNEQFF. V is TRBV7-9 and J is TRBJ2-1, with 11 bases that match TRBD2. V gave up 4 bases and J gave up 7 bases; unmatched junction bases: 9. The length of the CDR3 is 16 residues. Germline CDR1 SEHNR, CDR2 FQNEAQ (reference sequence).

The V and J genes are TRBV30 and TRBJ2-1; D gene uncertain. V was pared by 2 bases and J by 7 bases, with 21 bases between. CDR3 length: 16 residues. Germline CDR1 reads GTSNPN; CDR2 reads SVGIG (reference sequence). The DNA of the CDR3 is TGTGCCTGGAGTATCCACACCCTAAGGTCGGGTAATGAGCAGTTCTTC. It codes for CAWSIHTLRSGNEQFF.

The chain couples TRBV9 to TRBJ1-1; the match to TRBD1 covers 7 bases. V lost 0 bases, J lost 0 bases, and 8 bases stayed unmatched. Germline CDR1 reads SGDLS; CDR2 reads YYNGEE. This CDR3 is built from 17 residues. In nucleotides, the CDR3 is TGTGCCAGCAGCGTAGCTCCCGCCGGGACAGTGAACACTGAAGCTTTCTTT. This gives the protein CASSVAPAGTVNTEAFF.

The V gene is TRBV7-9, the J gene TRBJ1-1, with 8 bases that match TRBD1. Trimming removed 5 bases from V and 2 bases from J; junction bases left unmatched: 16. CDR1 and CDR2 from the germline V gene are SEHNR and FQNEAQ (reference sequence). The length of the CDR3 is 18 residues. The CDR3 loop is CASSITVYRGDFNTEAFF. The CDR3, as DNA: TGTGCCAGCAGCATAACGGTATACAGGGGGGACTTTAACACTGAAGCTTTCTTT.

This chain joins TRBV12-3 or TRBV12-4 and TRBJ2-7; possible D gene TRBD1, 6 bases. This CDR3 has 12 residues. Trimming pared 4 bases from V and 7 bases from J, leaving 11 bases between. The CDR3 loop reads CASSSGEKEQYF. The DNA for the CDR3 is TGTGCCAGCAGTTCAGGGGAGAAGGAGCAGTACTTC.

CDR3 region: CASSGIYEQYF. The CDR3 coding sequence is TGTGCCAGTAGCGGTATCTACGAGCAGTACTTC. The J gene is TRBJ2-7, the V gene TRBV19; D not certain. V was cut by 6 bases and J by 3 bases, with 6 bases left in between. This CDR3 is built from 11 residues. Germline V lookup: CDR1 LNHDA, CDR2 SQIVND (reference sequence).

J is TRBJ1-1 and V is TRBV10-2; 8 bases fit TRBD1. V trimming: 7 bases; J trimming: 2 bases; junction bases outside the gene matches: 6. The CDR3 has 14 amino acids. Germline V CDR1 and CDR2: WSHSY, SAAADI. The CDR3, as DNA: TGCGCCAGCACCATGACAGGGGCAAACACTGAAGCTTTCTTT. Encoded protein: CASTMTGANTEAFF.

This rearrangement joins TRBV2 to TRBJ2-6, with D possibly matching TRBD1 (6 bases). CDR1 and CDR2 from the germline V gene are SNHLY and FYNNEI. V was pared by 8 bases and J by 0 bases, with 14 bases between. The CDR3 runs 16 residues. The CDR3, as DNA: TGTGCCAGCGGGCAGGGGCTCAGCTCTGGGGCCAACGTCCTGACTTTC. Translated: CASGQGLSSGANVLTF.

The chain has TRBV6-6 and TRBJ1-2; D remains ambiguous. V was trimmed by 5 bases and J by 4 bases, leaving 14 bases between them. The CDR3 spans 14 residues. Germline values: CDR1 MNHNY, CDR2 SVGAGI (reference sequence). As DNA, the CDR3 is TGTGCCAGCAGTGCATCGGGAACCTTCTATGGCTACACCTTC. It encodes CASSASGTFYGYTF.

V is TRBV6-6 and J is TRBJ1-4; D is unclear. V lost 8 bases and J lost 5, with 15 bases in between. Germline-derived CDR1 and CDR2 are MNHNY and SVGAGI (reference sequence). The CDR3 length is 14 residues. The CDR3 protein is CASVRRGGNEKLFF. The CDR3 DNA reads TGTGCCAGCGTAAGGCGGGGTGGGAATGAAAAACTGTTTTTT.

On this clone: This sample also contains other DNA sequences that code for the same CDR3. The chain combines TRBV6-5 with TRBJ2-7, with 7 bases matching TRBD2. Germline V gives CDR1 MNHEY, CDR2 SVGAGI. The length of the CDR3 is 14 residues. With V trimmed by 2 bases and J by 3 bases, 4 bases remained unmatched. The CDR3 nucleotides are TGTGCCAGCAGTTACGGGGCGGGAGACTACGAGCAGTACTTC. Translated, it gives CASSYGAGDYEQYF.

The chain carries TRBV27 and TRBJ2-3; 7 positions match TRBD2. The CDR3 is 14 amino acids. The germline gives CDR1 MNHEY, CDR2 SMNVEV (reference sequence). V trimming: 6 bases; J trimming: 0 bases; junction bases outside the gene matches: 3. CDR3 nucleotide sequence: TGTGCCAGCAGGGGAGGGGCTAGCACAGATACGCAGTATTTT. Its protein is CASRGGASTDTQYF.

This clone was detected many times. The chain employs TRBV5-5 and TRBJ1-3; 7 bases agree with TRBD1. Germline CDR1 reads SGHKS; CDR2 reads YYEKEE (reference sequence). This CDR3 has 16 amino acids. The V segment lost 1 base and the J segment 1 base; nucleotides outside the gene matches: 5. The CDR3 nucleotides read TGTGCCAGCAGCTTGAGGGTACAGGGGTCTGGAAACACCATATATTTT. Its protein is CASSLRVQGSGNTIYF.

This chain links TRBV7-2 with TRBJ2-3; 12 positions match TRBD2. With V trimmed by 3 bases and J by 5 bases, 9 bases remained unmatched. Looked up from germline, CDR1 is SGHTA and CDR2 is FQGNSA. This CDR3 region has 17 residues. CDR3 sequence reads: CASSFSLLAGGVDTQYF. In DNA form, the CDR3 reads TGTGCCAGCAGCTTTTCCCTTCTAGCGGGAGGGGTAGATACGCAGTATTTT.

J is TRBJ2-7 and V is TRBV4-1, with D possibly being TRBD1 (6 bases). CDR1 and CDR2 (germline): MGHRA, YSYEKL. Trimming pared 1 base from V and 4 bases from J, leaving 11 bases between. The CDR3 sequence is 14 residues long. The CDR3 sequence: CASSQASQGYEQYF. The CDR3 DNA is TGCGCCAGCAGCCAAGCCAGCCAGGGGTACGAGCAGTACTTC.

This clone has more than one count but fewer than ten. This chain connects TRBV25-1 to TRBJ1-3; D gene ambiguous. Between the trimmed V and J ends, which lost 3 bases and 0 bases, there was a span of 9 bases. CDR3 length: 15 amino acids. Germline V gene lookup returns CDR1 MGHDK and CDR2 SYGVNS. The CDR3 bases are TGTGCCAGCAGTGATAGGGAGTCCTCTGGAAACACCATATATTTT. It encodes CASSDRESSGNTIYF.

The chain has TRBV18 and TRBJ2-5, with D tentatively TRBD2 (6 bases). Germline loops: CDR1 KGHSH, CDR2 LQKENI. The CDR3 has 15 amino acids. Trimming took 3 bases from V and 5 from J, leaving 16 bases between them. DNA of the CDR3: TGTGCCAGCTCACCGAGACTCGCGGAGGGGGAGACCCAGTACTTC. It yields the protein CASSPRLAEGETQYF.

The chain combines TRBV6-6 with TRBJ1-4, with 8 bases that match TRBD1. The CDR3 loop spans 14 amino acids. Per germline, CDR1 MNHNY and CDR2 SVGAGI (reference sequence). V lost 4 bases, J lost 7 bases, and 5 bases stayed unmatched. The CDR3 DNA sequence: TGTGCCAGCAGTTCTGGACAGGGTGGTGAAAAACTGTTTTTT. It codes for CASSSGQGGEKLFF.

The CDR3 bases are TGTGCCAGCAGTGAAGTAAGCGGGGGCGACGAGACCCAGTACTTC. This encodes CASSEVSGGDETQYF. This chain links TRBV6-1 with TRBJ2-5, with 8 bases lining up with TRBD2. The CDR3 is 15 residues long. Germline loops: CDR1 MNHNS, CDR2 SASEGT. Trimming at V came to 1 base and at J to 5 bases, leaving 6 bases not matched to a gene.

The chain joins TRBV9 to TRBJ2-7; 7 nucleotides match TRBD2. The ends lost 3 bases at V and 5 bases at J; junction bases unmatched: 14. The CDR3 has 16 residues. Germline values: CDR1 SGDLS, CDR2 YYNGEE. CDR3 sequence reads: CASSALGGSKCNEQYF. CDR3 nucleotide sequence: TGTGCCAGCAGCGCCCTCGGCGGGAGTAAGTGTAACGAGCAGTACTTC.